Listed below are T cell receptor beta chains from one sample, sequenced in a study of cytomegalovirus exposure and HLA in healthy donors. The table came from immunoSEQ multiplex PCR; TCRdb's copy has only in-frame clones and leaves some out. Recorded for this sample: 70,000 to 80,000 clones. The sequenced sample consisted of PBMCs. The receptors stem from a man in his forties in good health and CMV-seronegative. The CDR3 runs from the conserved cysteine through the conserved F or W. A D gene is named only where the DNA matches it firmly.

j_call v_call d_call cdr3_aa cdr3_nt
TRBJ1-2 TRBV6-5 TRBD1 CASSQTGNGYTF TGTGCCAGCAGTCAGACAGGGAATGGCTACACCTTC
TRBJ2-3 TRBV6-5 TRBD2 CASSYPGGVSTDTQYF TGTGCCAGCAGTTACCCCGGGGGGGTTAGCACAGATACGCAGTATTTT
TRBJ2-7 TRBV7-2 - CASSAPEGSYEQYF TGTGCCAGCAGCGCCCCCGAGGGCTCGTACGAGCAGTACTTC
TRBJ1-1 TRBV25-1 - CASSEGHLTEAFF TGTGCCAGCAGTGAGGGACACCTCACTGAAGCTTTCTTT
TRBJ2-2 TRBV7-2 - CASSTTNTGELFF TGTGCCAGCAGCACTACGAACACCGGGGAGCTGTTTTTT
TRBJ2-5 TRBV5-6 - CASSLGMTMETQYF TGTGCCAGCAGCTTGGGTATGACTATGGAGACCCAGTACTTC
TRBJ1-1 TRBV30 TRBD1 CAWSRDRWTEAFF TGTGCCTGGAGTCGGGACAGATGGACTGAAGCTTTCTTT
TRBJ1-1 TRBV27 - CASSYSLNTEAFF TGTGCCAGCAGTTACTCCTTGAACACTGAAGCTTTCTTT
TRBJ2-7 TRBV6-1 - CASSENWASAYEQYF TGTGCCAGCAGTGAAAACTGGGCTAGCGCCTACGAGCAGTACTTC
TRBJ2-4 TRBV6-5 - CASSYRGNLAKNIQYF TGTGCCAGCAGTTACAGGGGAAATTTAGCCAAAAACATTCAGTACTTC
TRBJ2-3 TRBV7-8 - CASSPWDFSTDTQYF TGTGCCAGCAGCCCCTGGGACTTCTCCACAGATACGCAGTATTTT
TRBJ1-5 TRBV19 TRBD1 CASSPRGQGGNQPQHF TGTGCCAGTAGTCCCAGAGGACAGGGCGGCAATCAGCCCCAGCATTTT
TRBJ2-1 TRBV30 - CAWANLGARNNEQFF TGTGCCTGGGCCAACCTGGGGGCTCGTAATAATGAGCAGTTCTTC
TRBJ2-7 TRBV5-4 - CASSLQVGYEQYF TGTGCCAGCAGCTTACAGGTAGGCTACGAGCAGTACTTC